The 27 T cell receptor beta chains below come from one sample, sequenced in a study of T cells in Graves' hyperthyroidism and ophthalmopathy. RNA transcripts provided the source from which TCR beta CDR3 regions were amplified. With the HTBI primer set, the TCR CDR3 went through a first round of RT-PCR. MiXCR, run by TCRdb on the multiplex PCR reads, gives a single entry per CDR3 protein. This sample yields 600,000 to 800,000 distinct CDR3 sequences, of which 30% to 40% are seen a single time; less than 35% belongs to the top ten. The source material was blood. The receptor set was obtained from a woman between 40 and 50 years old with Graves' hyperthyroidism.

The chain has TRBV7-9 and TRBJ2-7; a weak D match, TRBD2 (7 bases). The CDR3 extends over 15 amino acids. Germline V gene data show CDR1 as SEHNR and CDR2 as FQNEAQ (reference sequence). Trimming pared 5 bases from V and 5 bases from J, leaving 19 bases between. The DNA of the CDR3 is TGTGCCAGCAGCCCCATTGGTGGGGGGGCCGACGAGCAGTACTTC. Translating it yields CASSPIGGGADEQYF.

This chain uses TRBV15 with TRBJ1-2; 9 bases are a match to TRBD1. The CDR3 loop spans 14 amino acids. V lost 3 bases and J lost 4; bases outside the gene matches: 3. Germline V CDR1 and CDR2: LNHNV, YYDKDF (reference sequence). CDR3 in DNA: TGTGCCACCAGCAGTCGGGACAGGGTCTATGGCTACACCTTC. Translated: CATSSRDRVYGYTF.

The chain couples TRBV2 to TRBJ2-5; TRBD1 aligns across 8 bases. The V and J ends lost 4 bases and 8 bases, in that order; junction bases with no gene match: 6. This CDR3 is 13 amino acids long. Germline V CDR1 and CDR2: SNHLY, FYNNEI. DNA of the CDR3: TGTGCCAGCAGTGGAATAGGACAGGGAACCCAGTACTTC. The encoded protein is CASSGIGQGTQYF.

The chain recombines TRBV6-5 with TRBJ2-7, with 11 bases lining up with TRBD2. V was clipped by 10 bases and J by 6 bases; unmatched bases: 11. Germline CDR1 reads MNHEY; CDR2 reads SVGAGI. The CDR3 contains 14 residues. The CDR3 here is CATKTSGTRGEQYF. The CDR3 DNA sequence: TGTGCCACCAAGACTAGCGGGACCCGGGGCGAGCAGTACTTC.

This clonotype was detected only a few times. The V gene is TRBV14, the J gene TRBJ1-2; 7 bases match TRBD1. This CDR3 contains 15 residues. From germline, CDR1 is SGHDN and CDR2 FVKESK. With V trimmed by 0 bases and J by 7 bases, 8 bases remained unmatched. Written as DNA, the CDR3 is TGTGCCAGCAGCCAAGATCTGCAGGGGGTCTCTGGCTACACCTTC. The encoded protein is CASSQDLQGVSGYTF.

A few counts support this clonotype. This chain joins TRBV29-1 and TRBJ2-7; the D is unclear. The V and J ends lost 1 base and 1 base respectively, with 11 bases between them. The CDR3 is 14 residues long. CDR1 SQVTM and CDR2 ANQGSEA come from the germline V gene. CDR3 protein: CSVEVQLGSYEQYF. CDR3 sequence (DNA): TGCAGCGTTGAAGTACAATTGGGATCCTACGAGCAGTACTTC.

The chain employs TRBV28 and TRBJ1-2; D gene uncertain. The CDR3 is 13 residues long. Trimming cost V 7 bases and J 7 bases, with 16 bases left between them. Germline assignment: CDR1 MDHEN and CDR2 SYDVKM. In DNA, the CDR3 is TGTGCCAGCACGGACGAAAGGGCGGGTGGCTACACCTTC. Residues: CASTDERAGGYTF.

The CDR3 loop reads CASSLASGRETQYF. In DNA form, the CDR3 reads TGTGCCAGCAGCTTAGCATCGGGGCGGGAGACCCAGTACTTC. The chain combines TRBV7-2 with TRBJ2-5; the D gene could be TRBD1 or TRBD2 (5 bases each). Germline CDR1 is SGHTA and CDR2 is FQGNSA. This CDR3 is 14 amino acids long. Trimming stripped 0 bases from V and 5 bases from J, with 10 bases between.

The chain couples TRBV7-2 to TRBJ2-6; D perhaps matches TRBD1 (6 bases). This CDR3 spans 17 amino acids. Germline assignment: CDR1 SGHTA and CDR2 FQGNSA. The V end was cut by 3 bases, the J end by 0 bases, with 12 bases between. Here the CDR3 DNA reads TGTGCCAGCAGCTTCAAGGCAGGGGACTCTGGGGCCAACGTCCTGACTTTC. It codes for CASSFKAGDSGANVLTF.

The chain links TRBV30 to TRBJ2-5; D gene ambiguous. CDR3 length: 12 residues. The germline CDR1 and CDR2 sequences are GTSNPN and SVGIG (reference sequence). Trimming shortened V by 0 bases and J by 3 bases, and 5 bases separated the two germline ends. CDR3 in amino acids: CAWSVLEETQYF. The CDR3 coding sequence is TGTGCCTGGAGTGTACTGGAAGAGACCCAGTACTTC.

In its sample, this clonotype was seen a few times. The chain employs TRBV7-3 and TRBJ2-2, with D perhaps given as TRBD1 or TRBD2 (6 bases each). The CDR3 runs 17 residues. V dropped 5 bases and J dropped 6 bases, with 22 bases sitting between them. From germline, CDR1 is SGHTA and CDR2 FQGTGA. CDR3 sequence reads: CASSPPNGGGLSGELFF. The CDR3 nucleotides read TGTGCCAGCAGCCCCCCCAATGGAGGGGGATTATCCGGGGAGCTGTTTTTT.

Note on this clonotype: Being one base from a much bigger clone, this may be a read error. J is TRBJ1-4 and V is TRBV7-2; a weak D match, TRBD1 (6 bases). Germline V CDR1 and CDR2: SGHTA, FQGNSA. The CDR3 is 15 residues long. The CDR3 spells CVSSLSRQAKEKLFF. CDR3 nucleotide sequence: TGTGTCAGCAGCTTATCGCGACAGGCGAAGGAAAAACTGTTTTTT.

This clonotype came up many times. Mismatch with germline at one junction end may stem from a read error. CDR3 sequence (DNA): TGTGCCAGCAGTGAAGCTAATTCGGGACAGGGTCACTTC. Protein product: CASSEANSGQGHF. V usage is TRBV2 and J usage is TRBJ1-2; 9 nucleotides match TRBD1. The germline CDR1 and CDR2 sequences are SNHLY and FYNNEI. CDR3 length: 13 residues.

This clonotype appeared a single time. This chain uses TRBV6-1 with TRBJ2-7; tentatively, D is TRBD1 (5 bases). Germline values: CDR1 MNHNS, CDR2 SASEGT. This CDR3 is 16 amino acids long. Trimming removed 6 bases from V and 0 bases from J, with 18 bases in between. Written as DNA, the CDR3 is TGTGCCAGCAGCCCAGCATTGTGGGGCCGCTCCTACGAGCAGTACTTC. Its protein is CASSPALWGRSYEQYF.

The chain links TRBV7-9 to TRBJ2-7; possibly TRBD2 for D (6 bases). Trimming shortened V by 6 bases and J by 7 bases, and 28 bases separated the two germline ends. CDR1 SEHNR and CDR2 FQNEAQ come from the germline V gene (reference sequence). CDR3 length: 17 amino acids. The CDR3 reads CASSYSPGTGGLREQYF. The CDR3 bases are TGTGCCAGCAGTTACTCACCCGGGACTGGCGGCCTGAGGGAGCAGTACTTC. Full variable domain (rest looked up from reference TRBV7-9 and TRBJ2-7): DTGVSQNPRHKITKRGQNVTFRCDPISEHNRLYWYRQTLGQGPEFLTYFQNEAQLEKSRLLSDRFSAERPKGSFSTLEIQRTEQGDSAMYLCASSYSPGTGGLREQYFGPGTRLTVT.

CDR3 region: CASTSYGGPSTDTQYF. The CDR3 DNA is TGTGCCAGCACCTCGTATGGGGGTCCAAGCACAGATACGCAGTATTTT. V gene TRBV9 combines with J gene TRBJ2-3; perhaps D is TRBD1 or TRBD2 (5 bases each). Trimming shortened V by 6 bases and J by 0 bases, and 17 bases separated the two germline ends. This CDR3 region has 16 residues. Germline loops: CDR1 SGDLS, CDR2 YYNGEE.

The chain links TRBV19 to TRBJ1-2; TRBD1 agrees at 12 bases. Trimming at V came to 7 bases and at J to 4 bases, leaving 10 bases not matched to a gene. The CDR3 is made up of 16 amino acids. Germline values: CDR1 LNHDA, CDR2 SQIVND (reference sequence). CDR3 sequence (DNA): TGTGCCAGTACCATGGGGGACAGGGGGCTCCTCTATGGCTACACCTTC. Its translation: CASTMGDRGLLYGYTF.

The chain combines TRBV30 with TRBJ1-5; D uncertain. This CDR3 region has 13 residues. Trimming removed 0 bases at V and 7 bases at J, with 10 bases between. Germline V gene lookup returns CDR1 GTSNPN and CDR2 SVGIG (reference sequence). The DNA for the CDR3 is TGTGCCTGGAGTGTAAGCTGGGGACAGCCCCAGCATTTT. Translating it yields CAWSVSWGQPQHF.

This clonotype was seen a few times. This chain uses TRBV12-3 or TRBV12-4 with TRBJ2-7; no definite D call. Deletions cut 3 bases from V and 2 bases from J, with 8 bases between. This CDR3 is built from 13 residues. CDR3 residues: CASSLSQPYEQYF. The CDR3 DNA reads TGTGCCAGCAGTTTGTCCCAACCCTACGAGCAGTACTTC.

The rearrangement links TRBV15 to TRBJ1-2; unclear D gene. This CDR3 region has 14 residues. The germline CDR1 and CDR2 sequences are LNHNV and YYDKDF (reference sequence). V lost 4 bases, J lost 0 bases, and 9 bases lay in between. Here the CDR3 reads CATSTLGANYGYTF. CDR3 in DNA: TGTGCCACCAGCACCCTCGGGGCTAACTATGGCTACACCTTC.

In this sample, this clonotype turned up many times. The chain links TRBV24-1 to TRBJ1-1; perhaps TRBD1 as D (5 bases). CDR1 is KGHDR and CDR2 is SFDVKD in the germline V gene. Trimming took 10 bases from V and 0 from J, leaving 14 bases between them. The CDR3 loop spans 14 amino acids. The CDR3 is CATRTSGLNTEAFF. The CDR3 DNA reads TGTGCCACGCGAACCTCAGGGCTGAACACTGAAGCTTTCTTT.

This clonotype was seen a few times. The V gene is TRBV12-3 or TRBV12-4, the J gene TRBJ2-2; possibly TRBD2 for D (7 bases). The CDR3 is 17 amino acids. Deletions cut 7 bases from V and 4 bases from J, with 22 bases between. Written as DNA, the CDR3 is TGTGCCAGCAACACGTTTGGTTCAGGGGAGGGCACCGGGGAGCTGTTTTTT. This translates into CASNTFGSGEGTGELFF.

The chain carries TRBV12-3 or TRBV12-4 and TRBJ1-3, with D perhaps TRBD1 (5 bases). The CDR3 loop spans 16 amino acids. V was trimmed by 2 bases and J by 2 bases, leaving 13 bases between them. The CDR3 loop reads CASSLLQGRAGNTIYF. The CDR3 nucleotides are TGTGCCAGCAGTTTATTGCAGGGCCGGGCTGGAAACACCATATATTTT.

As for this clonotype: Being one base from a much bigger clone, this may be a read error. The chain is built from TRBV20-1 and TRBJ1-3; D might be TRBD1 (6 bases). This CDR3 spans 15 amino acids. From germline, CDR1 is DFQATT and CDR2 SNEGSKA (reference sequence). V was shortened by 4 bases and J by 3 bases, with 16 bases between the two germline ends. CDR3 sequence reads: CSANGEDSYGNTIYF. The CDR3 DNA sequence: TGCAGTGCTAACGGCGAGGACAGTTATGGAAACACCATATATTTT.

This clonotype was detected many times. This sequence joins TRBV10-2 and TRBJ1-4; no reliable D call. Germline V gene data show CDR1 as WSHSY and CDR2 as SAAADI. The germline V and J ends were trimmed by 2 bases and 8 bases, with 12 bases remaining between them. The CDR3 extends over 14 amino acids. The CDR3 sequence is CASSEEGSFEKLFF. The CDR3 DNA is TGCGCCAGCAGTGAGGAGGGCTCGTTCGAAAAACTGTTTTTT.

V gene TRBV5-1 combines with J gene TRBJ1-2; no firm D call. The CDR3 totals 12 residues. Germline CDR1 and CDR2: SGHRS and YFSETQ. Trimming stripped 4 bases from V and 5 bases from J, with 9 bases between. For the CDR3, the DNA is TGCGCCAGCAGCCCCGACAAGTATGGCTACACCTTC. Amino acids: CASSPDKYGYTF.

This clonotype occurred a few times. The rearrangement joins TRBV5-1 to TRBJ1-1; D gene ambiguous. Trimming cost V 0 bases and J 4 bases, with 10 bases left between them. Germline-derived CDR1 and CDR2 are SGHRS and YFSETQ. The CDR3 extends over 14 amino acids. The CDR3 DNA sequence: TGCGCCAGCAGCTTGGATGCCAGCTTCACTGAAGCTTTCTTT. Residues: CASSLDASFTEAFF.